These T cell receptor beta chains were read from a single sample in a study of cytomegalovirus exposure and HLA in healthy donors. The method was immunoSEQ multiplex PCR; TCRdb's version includes in-frame clones alone and lacks a portion of them. The sample shows roughly 140,000 clones, roughly 82% of them seen only once. Sequencing was performed on PBMCs. The source of these receptors is a man aged 30 to 39 in good health and CMV-seropositive. The CDR3 runs from the conserved cysteine through the conserved F or W. The D gene is left open where the match is weak. Clone size is given for some rows only: seen once, a few or many times, or a class if the clone is expanded.

j_call,clone_size,v_call,d_call,cdr3_nt,cdr3_aa
TRBJ2-5,NA,TRBV4-3,TRBD2,TGCGCCAGCAGCCAAGGGGTACTAGCGGGGAGCCAAGGGACCCAGTACTTC,CASSQGVLAGSQGTQYF
TRBJ1-2,NA,TRBV19,TRBD1,TGTGCCAGTAGTATAGATCTGGAGACAGGGGAGGGCTATGGCTACACCTTC,CASSIDLETGEGYGYTF
TRBJ2-7,NA,TRBV6-6,TRBD1,TGTGCCAGCAGCCCACCCCGGGACAGAGTCTACGAGCAGTACTTC,CASSPPRDRVYEQYF
TRBJ2-4,once,TRBV9,NA,TGTGCCAGCAGCGTAGTAACAGAAGTAGCCAAAAACATTCAGTACTTC,CASSVVTEVAKNIQYF
TRBJ1-2,once,TRBV7-9,NA,TGTGCCAGCGGGTCCACAGGGTTCTATGGCTACACCTTC,CASGSTGFYGYTF
TRBJ2-7,NA,TRBV14,NA,TGTGCCAGCAGCCTGAAAAGGGAGAGGTACTACGAGCAGTACTTC,CASSLKRERYYEQYF
TRBJ1-6,NA,TRBV14,NA,TGTGCCAGCAGCCAAGAGTACGGGAGCTCCTATAATTCACCCCTCCACTTT,CASSQEYGSSYNSPLHF
TRBJ2-2,NA,TRBV6-1,NA,TGTGCCAGCACTCTAGCGACGGAGGCCGGGGAGCTGTTTTTT,CASTLATEAGELFF
TRBJ1-1,few,TRBV19,NA,TGTGCCAGTAGTATGGTCAGGAACACTGAAGCTTTCTTT,CASSMVRNTEAFF
TRBJ1-1,NA,TRBV25-1,TRBD1,TGTGCCAGCAGTGACGCCGGGACAGGGGGGGGTGAAGCTTTCTTT,CASSDAGTGGGEAFF
TRBJ2-3,NA,TRBV7-9,TRBD2,TGTGCCAGCAGTAGGACTAGCGGGGTCACAGATACGCAGTATTTT,CASSRTSGVTDTQYF
TRBJ1-2,NA,TRBV18,NA,TGTGCCAGCTCTCCCGACAGCTATGGCTACGCCTTC,CASSPDSYGYAF
TRBJ2-5,once,TRBV10-1,TRBD1,TGCGCCAGCAGTGAGTCGGGACAGGGGAAAGAGACCCAGTACTTC,CASSESGQGKETQYF
TRBJ1-1,NA,TRBV7-2,TRBD1,TGTGCCAGCAGCCCCCGGGACAGCCGAGAAGCTTTCTTT,CASSPRDSREAFF
TRBJ2-7,NA,TRBV5-1,TRBD1,TGCGCCAGCAGCTTGGGGACAGGGGGGACCTACGAGCAGTACTTC,CASSLGTGGTYEQYF
TRBJ2-3,once,TRBV15,NA,TGTGCCACCAGCAGATCAACGGACCCGAGGGCAGATACGCAGTATTTT,CATSRSTDPRADTQYF
TRBJ1-2,NA,TRBV27,NA,TGTGCCAGCAGTTTATTTTCCAGGACGGAGGATGGCTACACCTTC,CASSLFSRTEDGYTF
TRBJ1-6,once,TRBV6-5,NA,TGTGCCAGCAGTTACAAAACAGGGACAAATTCACCCCTCCACTTT,CASSYKTGTNSPLHF
TRBJ2-3,NA,TRBV2,NA,TGTGCCAGCAGTGTTGGGGGAGGATTCACAGATACGCAGTATTTT,CASSVGGGFTDTQYF
TRBJ1-4,NA,TRBV28,TRBD1,TGTGCCAGCAGTCTCTACAGGGGCCGTAAAGGAAATGAAAAACTGTTTTTT,CASSLYRGRKGNEKLFF
TRBJ2-6,NA,TRBV5-6,NA,TGTGCCAGCAGCTTGTATCGGGAGATCTCTGGGGCCAACGTCCTGACTTTC,CASSLYREISGANVLTF
TRBJ1-6,few,TRBV30,NA,TGTGCCTGGGGGGGGAAGGATTCACCCCTCCACTTT,CAWGGKDSPLHF
TRBJ1-1,NA,TRBV18,NA,TGTGCCAGCTCACCAGTTTCAGGTAATGGTGGTGAAGCTTTCTTT,CASSPVSGNGGEAFF
TRBJ1-2,NA,TRBV28,NA,TGTGCCAGCAGATTGGACAGATACTATGGCTACACCTTC,CASRLDRYYGYTF
TRBJ2-7,NA,TRBV28,TRBD2,TGTGCCAGCAGTTTACTAGCTAGCGGGAGTAATTACGAGCAGTACTTC,CASSLLASGSNYEQYF
TRBJ2-3,NA,TRBV6-1,NA,TGTGCCAGCAGCTTGTTAGCAGATACGCAGTATTTT,CASSLLADTQYF
TRBJ1-1,NA,TRBV5-1,NA,TGCGCCAGCAATTCTGGGGAGGTAGTCGCTGAAGCTTTCTTT,CASNSGEVVAEAFF
TRBJ1-2,NA,TRBV5-1,NA,TGCGCCAGCAGCTTGGACCCTGGGAGTCTTGGCTACACCTTC,CASSLDPGSLGYTF
TRBJ2-1,few,TRBV7-2,TRBD2,TGTGCCAGCAGCCCAGATAGCGGGAGGGCCGGCAATGAGCAGTTCTTC,CASSPDSGRAGNEQFF
TRBJ2-5,NA,TRBV5-1,TRBD2,TGCGCCAGCAGCTGGAGGGGCGGGGGGGGAGAGACCCAGTACTTC,CASSWRGGGGETQYF
TRBJ2-7,NA,TRBV27,NA,TGTGCCAGCAGCGATTGGGCCTTAAGCTCCTACGAGCAGTACTTC,CASSDWALSSYEQYF
TRBJ2-3,NA,TRBV5-6,NA,TGTGCCAGCAGGAATACTAGGACAGATACGCAGTATTTT,CASRNTRTDTQYF
TRBJ2-3,NA,TRBV7-6,TRBD1,TGTGCCAGCAGCACGCGACAGGGATCAGATACGCAGTATTTT,CASSTRQGSDTQYF
TRBJ2-1,NA,TRBV30,NA,TGTGCCTGGAGCGGGTCCCCGGGGTACAATGAGCAGTTCTTC,CAWSGSPGYNEQFF
TRBJ1-5,NA,TRBV5-5,TRBD1,TGTGCCAGCAGCCCAGGACAGGGCTACCAGCCCCAGCATTTT,CASSPGQGYQPQHF
TRBJ2-1,NA,TRBV13,NA,TGTGCCAGCAGTTGGCTTCAGGCCGATGAGCAGTTCTTC,CASSWLQADEQFF
TRBJ1-1,NA,TRBV5-6,NA,TGTGCCAGCAGCTTGGCGTCAGCTGAAGCTTTCTTT,CASSLASAEAFF
TRBJ2-3,NA,TRBV4-1,TRBD1,TGCGCCAGCAGCCAAGTCTGGACAGGGGCCGCAGATACGCAGTATTTT,CASSQVWTGAADTQYF
TRBJ1-1,few,TRBV11-2,NA,TGTGCCAGCAGCTTAGGAGGATTCCGAGCTTTCTTT,CASSLGGFRAFF
TRBJ2-5,NA,TRBV2,NA,TGTGCCAGCAATCCCGGATACAGGACCCAGTACTTC,CASNPGYRTQYF
TRBJ1-1,NA,TRBV5-1,TRBD1,TGCGCCAGCAGCTGGACGACAGGGGTTATGAACACTGAAGCTTTCTTT,CASSWTTGVMNTEAFF
TRBJ2-7,NA,TRBV2,TRBD2,TGTGCCAGCAGTGAAGAACTAGCGGGGCCATACGAGCAGTACTTC,CASSEELAGPYEQYF
TRBJ2-7,NA,TRBV28,NA,TGTGCCAGCAGTACCCCCCGGGACACCAAACGACGTGGGGGGTACTTC,CASSTPRDTKRRGGYF
TRBJ2-5,NA,TRBV5-1,TRBD2,TGCGCCAGCAGCAGACTAGCGACACAAGAGACCCAGTACTTC,CASSRLATQETQYF
TRBJ2-5,NA,TRBV11-2,TRBD1,TGTGCCAGCAGCTATACAGGGGAAGAGACCCAGTACTTC,CASSYTGEETQYF
TRBJ1-5,NA,TRBV18,TRBD1,TGTGCCAGCTCTCCGGACAGGGGAGGCAATCAGCCCCAGCATTTT,CASSPDRGGNQPQHF
TRBJ1-2,NA,TRBV7-9,TRBD1,TGTGCCAGCAGCTTAGTATGGGTGACAGGGAATGGCTACACCTTC,CASSLVWVTGNGYTF
TRBJ2-3,medium-sized,TRBV9,TRBD2,TGTGCCAGCAGCGTAGGGAGCGGGGGGGCAGATACGCAGTATTTT,CASSVGSGGADTQYF
TRBJ1-5,NA,TRBV28,NA,TGTGCCAGCAGTCCAGAGGCTCAGCCCCAGCATTTT,CASSPEAQPQHF
TRBJ2-1,NA,TRBV2,TRBD2,TGTGCCAGCACGGGCGGGAGGGCCAACAATGAGCAGTTCTTC,CASTGGRANNEQFF
TRBJ2-7,NA,TRBV27,NA,TGTGCCAGCAGTTTCAGGGACTTGGGCGAGCAGTACTTC,CASSFRDLGEQYF
TRBJ2-1,few,TRBV10-2,TRBD1,TGCGCCAGCGACCCGACAGGGCAAAGGGGTGAGCAGTTCTTC,CASDPTGQRGEQFF
TRBJ2-3,NA,TRBV5-6,NA,TGTGCCAGCAGCGCCGGGACTCCATACACAGATACGCAGTATTTT,CASSAGTPYTDTQYF
TRBJ1-4,NA,TRBV12-5,TRBD1,TGTGCTAGTGGTCCTCGGGGGACAGCCGAAAAACTGTTTTTT,CASGPRGTAEKLFF
TRBJ2-3,few,TRBV7-2,NA,TGTGCCAGCATCCTTCACCGGGACTCAGATACGCAGTATTTT,CASILHRDSDTQYF
TRBJ1-3,once,TRBV15,NA,TGTGCCACCAGCTCGTCGCGGTCCGGAAACACCATATATTTT,CATSSSRSGNTIYF
TRBJ2-3,once,TRBV6-6,TRBD1,TGTGCCAGCAAATTCGGGACAGGAGGCACAGATACGCAGTATTTT,CASKFGTGGTDTQYF
TRBJ1-4,NA,TRBV9,NA,TGTGCCAGCAGCGGAGGGAATGAAAAACTGTTTTTT,CASSGGNEKLFF
TRBJ2-7,NA,TRBV2,NA,TGTGCCAGCAGCGAGCAGGGGAGTAGTTGGTACGAGCAGTACTTC,CASSEQGSSWYEQYF